This is a list of T cell receptor beta chains from one sample in a study of Siglec-9 on CD8 T cells in melanoma. Libraries were prepared by immunoSEQ multiplex PCR; TCRdb keeps only in-frame clonotypes and omits some of them. The sample records 30,000 to 45,000 clones, about 86% being singletons. Sequencing was performed on Siglec-9- CD8+ T cells sorted from blood. Receptor source: a human donor in good health. The CDR3 runs from the conserved cysteine through the conserved F or W. A D gene is named only where the DNA matches it firmly. A row's size may be missing; if present it is once, few, many or a size class.

D: .; J: TRBJ1-1; size: .; V: TRBV21-1; CDR3: CASSKQARGKTEAFF; DNA: TGTGCCAGCAGCAAACAGGCCAGGGGGAAGACTGAAGCTTTCTTT
D: .; J: TRBJ2-7; size: .; V: TRBV12-5; CDR3: CASGLETAYEQYF; DNA: TGTGCTAGTGGTTTGGAAACAGCCTACGAGCAGTACTTC
D: .; J: TRBJ1-5; size: .; V: TRBV4-1; CDR3: CASSQDEGTVQPQHF; DNA: TGCGCCAGCAGCCAAGATGAGGGGACGGTTCAGCCCCAGCATTTT
D: .; J: TRBJ2-2; size: .; V: TRBV5-1; CDR3: CASSFGALGTGELFF; DNA: TGCGCCAGCAGCTTTGGGGCCCTGGGCACCGGGGAGCTGTTTTTT
D: .; J: TRBJ2-1; size: .; V: TRBV5-5; CDR3: CASRSQGPYNEQFF; DNA: TGTGCCAGCAGGTCCCAGGGGCCCTACAATGAGCAGTTCTTC
D: .; J: TRBJ2-1; size: .; V: TRBV7-9; CDR3: CASSGAAYNEQFF; DNA: TGTGCCTCGTCGGGGGCAGCCTACAATGAGCAGTTCTTC
D: TRBD2; J: TRBJ2-7; size: .; V: TRBV6-6; CDR3: CASSWGLADSYEQYF; DNA: TGTGCCAGCAGTTGGGGACTAGCGGACTCCTACGAGCAGTACTTC
D: .; J: TRBJ2-3; size: .; V: TRBV5-1; CDR3: CASSYATDFSTDTQYF; DNA: TGCGCCAGCAGCTATGCGACAGACTTTAGCACAGATACGCAGTATTTT
D: TRBD2; J: TRBJ2-7; size: .; V: TRBV5-6; CDR3: CASSWGLPGDEQYF; DNA: TGTGCCAGCAGCTGGGGACTACCCGGGGACGAGCAGTACTTC
D: .; J: TRBJ2-1; size: .; V: TRBV29-1; CDR3: CSVEDVENEQFF; DNA: TGCAGCGTTGAAGATGTTGAAAATGAGCAGTTCTTC
D: .; J: TRBJ1-5; size: .; V: TRBV2; CDR3: CASRDPWSNQPQHF; DNA: TGTGCCAGCAGGGACCCCTGGAGCAATCAGCCCCAGCATTTT
D: TRBD2; J: TRBJ2-1; size: once; V: TRBV27; CDR3: CASTLSRGGEAYNEQFF; DNA: TGTGCCAGCACCCTCTCTCGGGGGGGCGAAGCCTACAATGAGCAGTTCTTC
D: .; J: TRBJ1-5; size: .; V: TRBV28; CDR3: CASSPGGINQPQHF; DNA: TGTGCCAGCTCCCCAGGCGGAATCAATCAGCCCCAGCATTTT
D: .; J: TRBJ1-1; size: .; V: TRBV28; CDR3: CASSLFRGSTEAFF; DNA: TGTGCCAGCAGTTTATTCAGGGGAAGCACTGAAGCTTTCTTT
D: .; J: TRBJ1-2; size: .; V: TRBV5-5; CDR3: CASTTGPTNYGYTF; DNA: TGTGCCAGCACTACGGGGCCTACTAACTATGGCTACACCTTC
D: .; J: TRBJ1-5; size: few; V: TRBV28; CDR3: CASSLYRSDQPQHF; DNA: TGTGCCAGCAGTTTATACCGATCCGATCAGCCCCAGCATTTT
D: TRBD1; J: TRBJ1-3; size: .; V: TRBV19; CDR3: CASSDRVGNTIYF; DNA: TGTGCCAGTAGTGACAGGGTGGGAAACACCATATATTTT
D: .; J: TRBJ2-2; size: .; V: TRBV10-2; CDR3: CASNGTTTGELFF; DNA: TGCGCCAGCAATGGGACCACCACCGGGGAGCTGTTTTTT
D: TRBD2; J: TRBJ2-1; size: .; V: TRBV10-3; CDR3: CAIRPPVAGSAHNEQFF; DNA: TGTGCCATCAGACCACCGGTAGCGGGCTCCGCGCACAATGAGCAGTTCTTC
D: .; J: TRBJ2-1; size: .; V: TRBV29-1; CDR3: CSATWGNYNEQFF; DNA: TGCAGCGCGACGTGGGGCAACTACAATGAGCAGTTCTTC
D: TRBD1; J: TRBJ1-5; size: .; V: TRBV4-1; CDR3: CASSQDWTDRAFQPQHF; DNA: TGCGCCAGCAGCCAAGATTGGACGGACAGGGCCTTTCAGCCCCAGCATTTT
D: .; J: TRBJ1-5; size: .; V: TRBV27; CDR3: CASSRGSSNQPQHF; DNA: TGTGCCAGCAGCCGGGGGAGCAGCAATCAGCCCCAGCATTTT
D: .; J: TRBJ2-1; size: .; V: TRBV19; CDR3: CASLARGGSYNEQFF; DNA: TGTGCCAGCTTAGCTAGGGGGGGCTCCTACAATGAGCAGTTCTTC
D: .; J: TRBJ2-7; size: .; V: TRBV7-3; CDR3: CASSESWGGAYEQYF; DNA: TGTGCCAGCAGCGAAAGTTGGGGTGGGGCGTACGAGCAGTACTTC
D: .; J: TRBJ1-1; size: .; V: TRBV13; CDR3: CASSFWGMNTEAFF; DNA: TGTGCCAGCAGCTTTTGGGGGATGAACACTGAAGCTTTCTTT
D: .; J: TRBJ1-1; size: .; V: TRBV19; CDR3: CASSIGPAFKVRDGAFF; DNA: TGTGCCAGTAGTATAGGACCGGCCTTCAAGGTGCGGGATGGAGCTTTCTTT
D: .; J: TRBJ1-2; size: .; V: TRBV19; CDR3: CASTVGGPNYGYTF; DNA: TGTGCCAGTACTGTAGGGGGACCTAACTATGGCTACACCTTC
D: TRBD1; J: TRBJ2-7; size: .; V: TRBV5-1; CDR3: CASGDRGSTYEQYF; DNA: TGCGCCAGCGGAGACAGGGGTTCAACCTACGAGCAGTACTTC
D: .; J: TRBJ1-5; size: .; V: TRBV27; CDR3: CASSFLRGGNQPQHF; DNA: TGTGCCAGCAGTTTTTTGAGAGGTGGCAATCAGCCCCAGCATTTT
D: TRBD2; J: TRBJ2-7; size: .; V: TRBV9; CDR3: CASSGGRTYEQYF; DNA: TGTGCCAGCAGCGGCGGGAGAACCTACGAGCAGTACTTC
D: .; J: TRBJ1-1; size: .; V: TRBV29-1; CDR3: CSLLTAPTEAFF; DNA: TGCAGCTTATTGACAGCCCCCACTGAAGCTTTCTTT
D: TRBD1; J: TRBJ1-1; size: .; V: TRBV6-6; CDR3: CASSLTSGGTEAFF; DNA: TGTGCCAGCAGCCTAACGTCAGGGGGCACTGAAGCTTTCTTT
D: TRBD1; J: TRBJ2-1; size: .; V: TRBV7-9; CDR3: CASSLGQGQYNEQFF; DNA: TGTGCCAGCAGCCTCGGACAGGGACAGTACAATGAGCAGTTCTTC
D: .; J: TRBJ1-4; size: .; V: TRBV6-6; CDR3: CASSYGRAIDEKLFF; DNA: TGTGCCAGCAGTTACGGTCGCGCAATTGATGAAAAACTGTTTTTT
D: TRBD2; J: TRBJ2-1; size: .; V: TRBV5-6; CDR3: CASSLVAGYNEQFF; DNA: TGTGCCAGCAGCTTGGTAGCGGGGTACAATGAGCAGTTCTTC
D: TRBD2; J: TRBJ2-1; size: .; V: TRBV6-5; CDR3: CASSYAAGANEQFF; DNA: TGTGCCAGCAGTTACGCTGCGGGAGCTAATGAGCAGTTCTTC
D: .; J: TRBJ2-1; size: .; V: TRBV6-5; CDR3: CASSPGLTNEQFF; DNA: TGTGCCAGCAGCCCCGGACTGACTAATGAGCAGTTCTTC
D: .; J: TRBJ1-1; size: .; V: TRBV28; CDR3: CASSFHHEGVSITAFF; DNA: TGTGCCAGCAGTTTCCACCATGAAGGGGTATCAATAACAGCTTTCTTT
D: .; J: TRBJ1-1; size: .; V: TRBV5-4; CDR3: CASSLWEGDTEAFF; DNA: TGTGCCAGCAGCTTGTGGGAGGGCGACACTGAAGCTTTCTTT
D: .; J: TRBJ1-2; size: .; V: TRBV7-8; CDR3: CASSLGDFNYGYTF; DNA: TGTGCCAGCAGCTTAGGGGACTTTAACTATGGCTACACCTTC
D: TRBD2; J: TRBJ2-1; size: .; V: TRBV19; CDR3: CASRLAGGYNEQFF; DNA: TGTGCCAGTCGTTTAGCGGGAGGGTACAATGAGCAGTTCTTC
D: TRBD1; J: TRBJ1-1; size: .; V: TRBV5-6; CDR3: CASSLEAGGHTEAFF; DNA: TGTGCCAGCAGCTTGGAGGCAGGGGGTCACACTGAAGCTTTCTTT